This T cell receptor (beta chain) emerged from a study of quantifying T cell responses using KT2 cells. As for the study in general: RNA was reverse transcribed with TCR alpha and beta constant-region primers.

CDR3 length equals 15 residues. V was pared by 2 bases and J by 2 bases, with 5 bases of the junction left unmatched. Germline CDR1 and CDR2: GTSNPN and SVGIG (reference sequence). A single-stranded UMI oligo with SP2 sequence was ligated to cDNA 3' ends. The first PCR ran 3 to 5 cycles with an equimolar RC1.1 and RC1.2 beta primer mix. From the second PCR onward, TCR alpha and beta chains were processed separately. TCRdb passed the UMI-ligation and nested PCR reads through MiXCR, listing each CDR3 protein once. The sample records 25,000 to 35,000 distinct CDR3 sequences, about a tenth being singletons.

The rearrangement uses TRBV30 and TRBJ2-3; 9 positions match TRBD1. Source material: PBMCs spiked with cells of the T cell clone KT2. The sequence was collected from a human donor. CDR3 sequence reads: CAWSPGTGFTDTQYF. The CDR3 nucleotides read TGTGCCTGGAGTCCGGGGACAGGGTTCACAGATACGCAGTATTTT.